The rows below give T cell receptor beta chains drawn from one sample of a study of T-cell reconstitution after alpha-beta-depleted transplantation in children. One entry per CDR3 protein, called by TCRdb with MiXCR from the PCR reads. The sample lists more than 200,000 distinct CDR3 sequences, 24% occurring once. Specimen: PBMCs, mostly from graft donor cells, collected 360 days after TCRalphabeta/CD19-depleted stem cell transplant. These receptors were taken from a female patient aged 2-15 years who had a stem cell transplant for congenital amegakaryocytic thrombocytopenia, so the T cells may come from the graft donor. Both conserved end residues are part of each CDR3. A D gene is named only where the DNA matches it firmly. Clone size is given for some rows only: seen once, a few or many times, or a class if the clone is expanded.

J gene,clone size,CDR3 length,V gene,D gene,CDR3 protein,CDR3 DNA
TRBJ2-3,few,16,TRBV7-6,TRBD2,CASSFGLADPTDTQYF,TGTGCCAGCAGCTTCGGACTAGCGGACCCCACAGATACGCAGTATTTT
TRBJ2-7,NA,14,TRBV5-1,NA,CASSHPGTDYEQYF,TGCGCCAGCAGCCACCCCGGGACGGACTACGAGCAGTACTTC
TRBJ2-5,few,11,TRBV6-6,NA,CASTGGETQYF,TGTGCCAGCACCGGTGGGGAGACCCAGTACTTC
TRBJ2-3,few,17,TRBV28,NA,CASSRTSLRVRTDTQYF,TGTGCCAGCAGTAGGACGTCCCTAAGGGTACGCACAGATACGCAGTATTTT
TRBJ2-5,NA,20,TRBV5-1,TRBD2,CASSSKEKTSGRENQETQYF,TGCGCCAGCAGCTCGAAGGAAAAGACTAGCGGGAGGGAAAATCAAGAGACCCAGTACTTC
TRBJ2-7,NA,17,TRBV6-2/TRBV6-3,NA,CASSYSLVSGWSYEQYF,TGTGCCAGCAGTTACTCGTTGGTCTCGGGGTGGTCCTACGAGCAGTACTTC
TRBJ2-5,NA,16,TRBV4-3,TRBD2,CASSQEGRGRGETQYF,TGCGCCAGCAGCCAAGAAGGGCGCGGGAGGGGTGAGACCCAGTACTTC
TRBJ2-7,NA,15,TRBV4-1,NA,CASSQDTRGTYEQYF,TGCGCCAGCAGCCAAGACACCAGGGGCACCTACGAGCAGTACTTC
TRBJ2-3,few,17,TRBV4-3,TRBD2,CASSQDTGSGRADTQYF,TGCGCCAGCAGCCAAGACACGGGTAGCGGGAGGGCAGATACGCAGTATTTT
TRBJ2-1,NA,12,TRBV6-4,TRBD2,CASKGGSNEQFF,TGTGCCAGCAAAGGCGGGAGCAATGAGCAGTTCTTC
TRBJ1-6,few,16,TRBV4-1,TRBD1,CASSQTKTGRNSPLHF,TGCGCCAGCAGTCAGACCAAGACAGGGAGGAATTCACCCCTCCACTTT
TRBJ2-3,many,14,TRBV29-1,TRBD2,CSVDTSGGADTQYF,TGCAGCGTTGATACCAGCGGGGGAGCAGATACGCAGTATTTT
TRBJ2-5,NA,16,TRBV13,TRBD2,CASSLRLAGGQETQYF,TGTGCCAGCAGCCTGCGACTAGCGGGGGGCCAAGAGACCCAGTACTTC
TRBJ1-5,NA,17,TRBV2,TRBD1,CASSEDRTGVSNQPQHF,TGTGCCAGCAGTGAAGATCGGACAGGGGTGAGCAATCAGCCCCAGCATTTT
TRBJ1-3,few,16,TRBV29-1,TRBD1,CSAVGSRTGAGNTICF,TGCAGCGCTGTTGGGAGTAGGACAGGTGCTGGAAACACCATATGTTTT
TRBJ1-6,NA,15,TRBV5-1,TRBD1,CASSPGQGLYSPLHF,TGCGCCAGCAGCCCGGGACAGGGGCTTTATTCACCCCTCCACTTT
TRBJ1-1,many,13,TRBV10-3,NA,CAISDQMNTEAFF,TGTGCCATCAGTGATCAAATGAACACTGAAGCTTTCTTT
TRBJ2-1,many,14,TRBV7-9,NA,CASSWGLSYNEQFF,TGTGCCAGCAGCTGGGGCCTTTCCTACAATGAGCAGTTCTTC
TRBJ2-7,few,14,TRBV5-1,NA,CASRREPDSYEQYF,TGCGCCAGCAGACGGGAACCCGACTCCTACGAGCAGTACTTC
TRBJ2-1,many,16,TRBV18,NA,CASYALGGGSYNEQFF,TGTGCCAGCTACGCTTTGGGCGGCGGCTCCTACAATGAGCAGTTCTTC
TRBJ1-6,few,15,TRBV27,NA,CASSLVTENNSPLHF,TGTGCCAGCAGTTTGGTGACAGAGAATAATTCACCCCTCCACTTT
TRBJ1-1,many,13,TRBV4-2,NA,CASSQAGEGEAFF,TGTGCCAGCAGCCAAGCCGGCGAGGGTGAAGCTTTCTTT
TRBJ2-3,few,18,TRBV11-2,NA,CASSLEGWAGTSTDTQYF,TGTGCCAGCAGCTTAGAAGGTTGGGCCGGCACTAGCACAGATACGCAGTATTTT
TRBJ2-2,NA,16,TRBV20-1,TRBD2,CSAFLAGGRDTGELFF,TGCAGTGCTTTTTTAGCGGGAGGGCGTGACACCGGGGAGCTGTTTTTT
TRBJ2-1,few,17,TRBV24-1,TRBD2,CATSDLWASGRVDEQFF,TGTGCCACCAGTGACCTTTGGGCTAGCGGGAGGGTCGATGAGCAGTTCTTC
TRBJ1-5,NA,15,TRBV3-1,TRBD1,CASSQGTGDNQPQHF,TGTGCCAGCAGCCAGGGTACAGGGGACAATCAGCCCCAGCATTTT
TRBJ2-1,few,12,TRBV10-3,TRBD2,CAIGLAVGEQFF,TGTGCCATCGGACTAGCGGTCGGTGAGCAGTTCTTC
TRBJ1-1,NA,12,TRBV29-1,NA,CSVGHTNTEAFF,TGCAGCGTGGGACACACGAACACTGAAGCTTTCTTT
TRBJ2-1,many,13,TRBV28,NA,CASSFRGYNEQFF,TGTGCCAGCAGTTTCCGGGGTTACAATGAGCAGTTCTTC
TRBJ2-3,NA,14,TRBV29-1,TRBD1,CSVGGQGSTDTQYF,TGCAGCGTTGGAGGACAGGGCTCCACAGATACGCAGTATTTT
TRBJ2-2,NA,15,TRBV4-3,TRBD2,CASSQGLADTGELFF,TGCGCCAGCAGCCAGGGACTAGCGGACACCGGGGAGCTGTTTTTT
TRBJ2-3,NA,15,TRBV20-1,NA,CSVRRRAEPTDTQYF,TGCAGTGTACGTAGGAGAGCGGAACCCACAGATACGCAGTATTTT
TRBJ1-4,NA,14,TRBV7-6,NA,CASSLSPHNEKLFF,TGTGCCAGCAGCTTAAGTCCTCATAATGAAAAACTGTTTTTT
TRBJ2-1,NA,16,TRBV16,TRBD1,CASSQPYRGKGNEQFF,TGTGCCAGCAGCCAACCCTACAGGGGCAAGGGCAATGAGCAGTTCTTC
TRBJ2-2,many,16,TRBV4-1,NA,CASSQEGRTNTGELFF,TGCGCCAGCAGCCAAGAGGGGCGCACGAACACCGGGGAGCTGTTTTTT
TRBJ2-7,few,15,TRBV5-5,TRBD2,CASSLGPTSSYEQYF,TGTGCCAGCAGCCTCGGCCCGACTAGCAGTTACGAGCAGTACTTC
TRBJ2-7,NA,14,TRBV5-5,NA,CASTDGGRIYEQYF,TGTGCCAGCACGGACGGGGGGCGCATCTACGAGCAGTACTTC
TRBJ2-7,few,11,TRBV28,NA,CASSLTREQYF,TGTGCCAGCAGTTTGACCCGTGAGCAGTACTTC
TRBJ2-3,NA,15,TRBV20-1,TRBD2,CSARVPRGGIDTQYF,TGCAGTGCTAGAGTTCCGCGGGGGGGCATAGATACGCAGTATTTT
TRBJ1-1,few,16,TRBV12-3/TRBV12-4,TRBD1,CASSLGPRGMNTEAFF,TGTGCCAGCAGTCTCGGGCCCAGGGGGATGAACACTGAAGCTTTCTTT
TRBJ2-1,few,15,TRBV20-1,TRBD1,CSAREAGQGWNEQFF,TGCAGTGCTAGGGAGGCGGGACAGGGTTGGAATGAGCAGTTCTTC
TRBJ2-7,many,13,TRBV4-2,NA,CASSQDGNYEQYF,TGTGCCAGCAGCCAAGACGGGAACTACGAGCAGTACTTC
TRBJ2-7,few,16,TRBV4-1,NA,CASSQWVGAFSYEQYF,TGCGCCAGCAGCCAATGGGTGGGAGCTTTTTCCTACGAGCAGTACTTC
TRBJ2-7,few,15,TRBV28,TRBD1,CASSLTGQGPYEQYF,TGTGCCAGCAGTCTTACGGGACAGGGACCGTACGAGCAGTACTTC
TRBJ2-3,NA,18,TRBV4-2,TRBD2,CASSQDPLGRGVTDTQYF,TGTGCCAGCAGCCAAGACCCCCTGGGGCGGGGGGTCACAGATACGCAGTATTTT
TRBJ2-7,few,16,TRBV6-1,TRBD2,CASSGLAGPDGYEQYF,TGTGCCAGCAGTGGACTAGCGGGCCCTGACGGCTACGAGCAGTACTTC
TRBJ2-5,NA,14,TRBV5-1,TRBD2,CASSSGRAGETQYF,TGCGCCAGCAGTAGCGGGAGGGCTGGGGAGACCCAGTACTTC
TRBJ2-2,NA,13,TRBV12-3/TRBV12-4,NA,CASRHYNTGELFF,TGTGCCAGCAGGCACTATAACACCGGGGAGCTGTTTTTT
TRBJ1-1,NA,12,TRBV24-1,NA,CATSSRDTEAFF,TGTGCCACCAGTTCCCGGGACACTGAAGCTTTCTTT
TRBJ2-2,NA,13,TRBV5-1,NA,CASTPWSPGELFF,TGCGCCAGCACGCCCTGGAGCCCCGGGGAGCTGTTTTTT
TRBJ1-1,many,15,TRBV12-3/TRBV12-4,TRBD1,CASFFGDRVNTEAFF,TGTGCCAGCTTTTTCGGGGACAGGGTGAACACTGAAGCTTTCTTT
TRBJ2-2,NA,15,TRBV7-9,NA,CASSLRQGRTGELFF,TGTGCCAGCAGCCTGCGGCAGGGGAGGACCGGGGAGCTGTTTTTT
TRBJ1-2,many,15,TRBV12-3/TRBV12-4,NA,CASSSQGILDYGYTF,TGTGCCAGCAGTTCCCAGGGGATTTTGGACTATGGCTACACCTTC
TRBJ2-7,NA,11,TRBV12-3/TRBV12-4,NA,CASTLGGSEYF,TGTGCCAGCACCTTGGGGGGTTCCGAGTACTTC
TRBJ2-1,NA,15,TRBV20-1,TRBD2,CSARGTSGDYNEQFF,TGCAGTGCTCGCGGGACTAGCGGAGACTACAATGAGCAGTTCTTC
TRBJ2-3,NA,18,TRBV28,NA,CASSFPLSNGGVVDTQYF,TGTGCCAGCAGTTTCCCGTTGTCAAATGGGGGCGTAGTAGATACGCAGTATTTT
TRBJ2-1,NA,19,TRBV29-1,TRBD2,CSVEDLYVGGLAGAFEQFF,TGCAGCGTTGAAGATCTATATGTGGGAGGACTAGCGGGGGCCTTTGAGCAGTTCTTC
TRBJ2-5,NA,15,TRBV12-3/TRBV12-4,TRBD2,CASSSGFGGYETQYF,TGTGCCAGCAGTTCGGGTTTCGGGGGGTACGAGACCCAGTACTTC
TRBJ2-1,NA,15,TRBV5-1,NA,CASRLSLLSYNEQFF,TGCGCCAGCAGATTGTCCCTTCTTTCTTACAATGAGCAGTTCTTC
TRBJ2-1,NA,16,TRBV29-1,TRBD2,CSSNEGGSVSYNEQFF,TGCAGCTCAAACGAAGGCGGGAGCGTCTCCTACAATGAGCAGTTCTTC